These 19 T cell receptor beta chains came from one sample sequenced in a study of blood T cells in healthy people across ages. For the second PCR, which ran for roughly 7 to 11 cycles, a sample-barcoded 5' primer and a J-beta primer mix were used. MiXCR, applied by TCRdb to the 5' RACE reads, yields one record per CDR3 protein. The sample has roughly 500,000 distinct CDR3 sequences, 24% seen once. Another study also made use of these data, one on T cells of mothers and their children.

The sample was blood. The receptor set was obtained from a boy between 10 and 17 years old in good health.

This clonotype was counted only a few times. The chain joins TRBV9 to TRBJ2-5; D gene unclear. Germline V gives CDR1 SGDLS, CDR2 YYNGEE. The V and J ends lost 3 bases and 5 bases respectively, with 8 bases between them. This CDR3 has 12 residues. In DNA, the CDR3 is TGTGCCAGCAGCGCCGTTGGGGAGACCCAGTACTTC. Translating it yields CASSAVGETQYF.

This clonotype turned up a few times. The V gene is TRBV5-5, the J gene TRBJ2-5, with TRBD2 identical over 14 bases. The germline CDR1 and CDR2 sequences are SGHKS and YYEKEE (reference sequence). This CDR3 spans 20 amino acids. The J segment lost 2 bases and the V segment lost 3 bases, leaving 15 bases of the junction unmatched. This chain's CDR3 is CASSSGTSGRRSGRQETQYF. DNA of the CDR3: TGTGCCAGCAGCTCCGGGACTAGCGGGAGACGAAGTGGAAGGCAAGAGACCCAGTACTTC. Together with reference TRBV5-5 and TRBJ2-5, the CDR3 gives the full variable domain: DAGVTQSPTHLIKTRGQQVTLRCSPISGHKSVSWYQQVLGQGPQFIFQYYEKEERGRGNFPDRFSARQFPNYSSELNVNALLLGDSALYLCASSSGTSGRRSGRQETQYFGPGTRLLVL.

V and J are TRBV11-2 and TRBJ2-1; 9 nucleotides agree with TRBD2. The end of the DNA aligns better with TRBJ2-5, so the J call may be wrong. Germline V gene lookup returns CDR1 SGHAT and CDR2 FQNNGV. This CDR3 has 20 amino acids. The DNA for the CDR3 is TGTGCCAGCAGCCCGAGGGGAGATAGGACTAGCGCCCCTTCCCAAGAGACCCAGTACTTC. Residues: CASSPRGDRTSAPSQETQYF.

This clonotype was counted only a few times. The V call is TRBV14, the J call TRBJ2-1, with 7 bases lining up with TRBD1. The CDR3 extends over 18 amino acids. Trimming cost V 0 bases and J 0 bases; bases outside gene matches: 8. Germline V gene lookup returns CDR1 SGHDN and CDR2 FVKESK. The CDR3 DNA follows: TGTGCCAGCAGCCAAGATTCCCCAGGACAGGCCTCCTACAATGAGCAGTTCTTC. It specifies CASSQDSPGQASYNEQFF. Based on the CDR3 plus reference TRBV14 and TRBJ2-1, the full variable domain is EAGVTQFPSHSVIEKGQTVTLRCDPISGHDNLYWYRRVMGKEIKFLLHFVKESKQDESGMPNNRFLAERTGGTYSTLKVQPAELEDSGVYFCASSQDSPGQASYNEQFFGPGTRLTVL.

The rearrangement uses TRBV11-2 and TRBJ2-3; D is undetermined. Trimming took off 7 bases at V and 0 bases at J, with 17 bases between the two ends. Looked up from germline, CDR1 is SGHAT and CDR2 is FQNNGV. This CDR3 has 16 amino acids. The CDR3 nucleotides are TGTGCCAGCACCCCCACGGCGGACGGGAGCACAGATACGCAGTATTTT. This translates into CASTPTADGSTDTQYF.

In this sample, this clonotype turned up a few times. V gene TRBV29-1 combines with J gene TRBJ2-3, with D perhaps matching TRBD2 (5 bases). The CDR3 contains 14 residues. Per the germline V gene, CDR1 is SQVTM and CDR2 is ANQGSEA. The CDR3 reads CNSFISENADTQYF. The CDR3 DNA follows: TGCAACTCGTTTATTAGCGAAAACGCAGATACGCAGTATTTT.

The chain is built from TRBV20-1 and TRBJ2-5, with a weak D call TRBD2 (6 bases). The CDR3 consists of 13 residues. V was shortened by 7 bases and J by 4 bases, with 16 bases between the two germline ends. The germline gives CDR1 DFQATT, CDR2 SNEGSKA (reference sequence). The CDR3 sequence: CSVSGGDAETQYF. The CDR3 DNA follows: TGCAGTGTCTCAGGCGGGGACGCAGAGACCCAGTACTTC.

This clonotype was counted between two and nine times. The chain has TRBV4-3 and TRBJ1-4; D gene ambiguous. The CDR3 extends over 13 amino acids. Per germline, CDR1 LGHNA and CDR2 YSLEER. Trimming took 9 bases from V and 8 from J, leaving 16 bases between them. The CDR3 loop is CARERAGGEKLFF. CDR3 sequence (DNA): TGCGCCAGGGAGAGAGCAGGAGGGGAAAAACTGTTTTTT.

This clonotype was counted a few times. The J gene is TRBJ2-1, the V gene TRBV2, with 9 positions matching TRBD1. Near its end, the DNA agrees better with TRBJ2-5, so the J call may be wrong. The length of the CDR3 is 13 residues. Germline values: CDR1 SNHLY, CDR2 FYNNEI. Here the CDR3 DNA reads TGTGCCAGCAGGGTACAGGGGGCAGAGACCCAGTACTTC. It codes for CASRVQGAETQYF.

Written as DNA, the CDR3 is TGCGCCAGCAGCCAAGAAGAGGCGGGCGGGGAGACCCAGTACTTC. Its translation is CASSQEEAGGETQYF. The chain uses TRBV4-3 and TRBJ2-5; TRBD2 might be the D (5 bases). The V end lost 0 bases, the J end lost 5 bases, and 13 bases lay between the germline ends. CDR1 is LGHNA and CDR2 is YSLEER in the germline V gene. This CDR3 contains 15 residues.

The chain joins TRBV12-3 or TRBV12-4 to TRBJ1-2; D perhaps matches TRBD1 (5 bases). Trimming pared 6 bases from V and 8 bases from J, leaving 13 bases between. The CDR3 covers 12 residues. Here the CDR3 DNA reads TGTGCCAGCAGCCCCGACAGAAGCGGCTACACCTTC. Protein product: CASSPDRSGYTF.

This clonotype was observed a handful of times. The rearrangement links TRBV19 to TRBJ2-7; 12 bases agree with TRBD1. Germline CDR1 LNHDA, CDR2 SQIVND (reference sequence). The CDR3 length is 15 residues. Trimming removed 7 bases from V and 5 bases from J; junction bases left unmatched: 9. The CDR3 sequence is CASKPIGTGGNEQYF. The DNA of the CDR3 is TGTGCCAGTAAACCAATCGGGACAGGGGGCAACGAGCAGTACTTC.

For the CDR3, the DNA is TGTGCCAGCACACACCTAGGGGATGAAGGAGAGCAGTACTTC. Translation gives CASTHLGDEGEQYF. J is TRBJ2-7 and V is TRBV28; possibly TRBD1 for D (5 bases). Germline lookup yields CDR1 MDHEN and CDR2 SYDVKM. V was pared by 7 bases and J by 7 bases, with 20 bases between. The CDR3 sequence is 14 residues long. Together with reference TRBV28 and TRBJ2-7, the CDR3 gives the full variable domain: DVKVTQSSRYLVKRTGEKVFLECVQDMDHENMFWYRQDPGLGLRLIYFSYDVKMKEKGDIPEGYSVSREKKERFSLILESASTNQTSMYLCASTHLGDEGEQYFGPGTRLTVT.

This rearrangement joins TRBV4-1 to TRBJ2-7; a possible D gene is TRBD1 (6 bases). The CDR3 runs to 16 residues. Trimming took off 0 bases at V and 6 bases at J, with 18 bases between the two ends. CDR1 is MGHRA and CDR2 is YSYEKL in the germline V gene. Here the CDR3 DNA reads TGCGCCAGCAGCCAAGATCCAGGGGCAAGATTTAGCGAGCAGTACTTC. Translation: CASSQDPGARFSEQYF.

This clonotype was seen a few times. The J gene is TRBJ2-7, the V gene TRBV19; 7 nucleotides line up with TRBD1. Trimming took 3 bases from V and 6 from J; bases not matched to a gene: 5. The CDR3 length is 13 residues. CDR1 is LNHDA and CDR2 is SQIVND in the germline V gene (reference sequence). The CDR3 nucleotides are TGTGCCAGTAGTATTCTTCCAGGGGGCGAGCAGTACTTC. It codes for CASSILPGGEQYF.

The chain uses TRBV5-6 and TRBJ2-5, with D possibly TRBD2 on 5 matching bases. Germline CDR1 reads SGHDT; CDR2 reads YYEEEE. The ends were cut back, 5 bases at V and 3 bases at J, with 17 bases in the middle. There are 15 residues in the CDR3. CDR3 DNA sequence: TGTGCCAGCAGAATACAGTCAGCGGAGAAAGAGACCCAGTACTTC. Translated: CASRIQSAEKETQYF.

This clonotype was seen more than once but under ten times. V is TRBV20-1 and J is TRBJ2-7; D not resolved. The CDR3 is 13 residues long. V lost 2 bases and J 0 bases, leaving 8 bases between the germline ends. The germline V gene encodes CDR1 DFQATT and CDR2 SNEGSKA (reference sequence). CDR3 DNA sequence: TGCAGTGCTAGAACCCCGGCCTCCTACGAGCAGTACTTC. Translating gives CSARTPASYEQYF.

This clonotype came up a few times. J is TRBJ2-1 and V is TRBV27, with D uncertain. The end of the DNA aligns better with TRBJ2-5, so the J call may be wrong. The CDR3 contains 14 residues. Germline CDR1 is MNHEY and CDR2 is SMNVEV (reference sequence). This chain's CDR3 is CASSSSWASETQYF. In DNA, the CDR3 is TGTGCCAGCAGTTCCTCTTGGGCAAGTGAGACCCAGTACTTC.

This chain links TRBV6-4 with TRBJ2-5; TRBD1 might be the D (6 bases). With the DNA end fitting TRBJ2-1 better, the J assignment may be wrong. Germline values: CDR1 MRHNA, CDR2 SNTAGT. The CDR3 totals 14 residues. CDR3 nucleotide sequence: TGTGCCAGCAGTGAGGGCCAGGGGAGAAATGAGCAGTTCTTC. Its translation is CASSEGQGRNEQFF.